The 15 T cell receptor beta chains below come from one sample, sequenced in a study of human T cells and chemical hapten exposure. Individual cDNA molecules each carried unique molecular identifiers attached by the library. TCRdb recomputed calls from the reads with MiXCR, one row per CDR3 protein. The table records 150 to 200 distinct CDR3 sequences, 60% to 80% of them present only once. Treatment described: therapeutic diphenylcyclopropenone sensitization with weekly scalp DPC. The sample consisted of whole blood, taken before DPC sensitization or 2, 6, or about 24 weeks after (not recorded which). The receptor set was obtained from an adult with alopecia areata. Some clones in this sample may be carry-over from other donors' samples. This table probably holds off-target reads from a library built for another chain.

The V gene is TRBV25-1, the J gene TRBJ1-2, with 7 bases fitting TRBD1. Trimming took 2 bases from V and 5 from J; bases not matched to a gene: 5. There are 14 residues in the CDR3. Germline CDR1 is MGHDK and CDR2 is SYGVNS. The DNA for the CDR3 is TGTGCCAGCAGTGAAACAGGGGTAGTATATGGCTACACCTTC. Translating it yields CASSETGVVYGYTF.

This clonotype rates as hyperexpanded (1% or more). DNA of the CDR3: TGCGCCAGCAGCTTGGGAACTGCTGATCAGCCCCAGCATTTT. Its translation is CASSLGTADQPQHF. The V and J genes are TRBV5-1 and TRBJ1-5; no clear D gene. V lost 0 bases, J lost 5 bases, and 9 bases lay in between. The CDR3 has 14 amino acids. Per germline, CDR1 SGHRS and CDR2 YFSETQ.

This CDR3 reads CSATFGQGLGNEQFF. The CDR3, as DNA: TGCAGTGCTACCTTTGGACAGGGCCTTGGCAATGAGCAGTTCTTC. V gene TRBV20-1 combines with J gene TRBJ2-1; 8 nucleotides line up with TRBD1. Trimming took 4 bases from V and 6 from J; bases not matched to a gene: 11. From germline, CDR1 is DFQATT and CDR2 SNEGSKA (reference sequence). CDR3 size: 15 residues.

The genes are TRBV27 and TRBJ2-3, with D perhaps TRBD2 (5 bases). The V end was cut by 3 bases, the J end by 7 bases, with 17 bases between. The V gene's germline CDR1 is MNHEY and CDR2 SMNVEV (reference sequence). This CDR3 region has 15 residues. CDR3 in DNA: TGTGCCAGCAGTTTTGGAGCGGTACATGGGAATACGCAGTATTTT. It codes for CASSFGAVHGNTQYF.

This clonotype occurred once. The chain recombines TRBV9 with TRBJ2-7; D may be TRBD2 (5 bases). Germline loops: CDR1 SGDLS, CDR2 YYNGEE. V shed 4 bases and J shed 7 bases, with 21 bases lying between them. The CDR3 length is 15 residues. CDR3 DNA: TGTGCCAGCAGCTCCCGGGATAGGCCTGACGGGGAGCAGTACTTC. Protein: CASSSRDRPDGEQYF.

By sample fraction, this clonotype is hyperexpanded. The V gene is TRBV29-1, the J gene TRBJ1-1; D not certain. CDR3 length: 14 residues. The V gene lost 5 bases and the J gene lost 0 bases, with 13 bases spanning the gap. Germline CDR1 reads SQVTM; CDR2 reads ANQGSEA. In DNA, the CDR3 is TGCAGCGTTACGGGAAAACGCATGAACACTGAAGCTTTCTTT. This translates into CSVTGKRMNTEAFF.

V gene TRBV11-2 combines with J gene TRBJ1-4; 8 bases are a match to TRBD1. Trimming took 8 bases from V and 3 from J; bases not matched to a gene: 5. The germline V gene has CDR1 SGHAT and CDR2 FQNNGV. The CDR3 runs 14 residues. The CDR3 DNA sequence: TGTGCCAGCGGGCAGGGGGCTTCTAATGAAAAACTGTTTTTT. It translates to CASGQGASNEKLFF.

This chain joins TRBV4-2 and TRBJ2-7; 8 nucleotides match TRBD1. The V gene's germline CDR1 is LGHNA and CDR2 YNFKEQ. The CDR3 loop spans 15 amino acids. J was trimmed by 6 bases and V by 3 bases; bases with no gene match: 10. The CDR3 nucleotides read TGTGCCAGCAGCCAGGTCGGGACAGGCCCTGGCGAGCAGTACTTC. It specifies CASSQVGTGPGEQYF.

The V gene is TRBV7-2, the J gene TRBJ2-1, with 8 bases that match TRBD2. This CDR3 contains 19 residues. CDR1 is SGHTA and CDR2 is FQGNSA in the germline V gene. The V segment lost 5 bases and the J segment 3 bases; nucleotides outside the gene matches: 18. The CDR3 DNA is TGTGCCAGCAGCCCCAGGGGAGGGTCCAGCGGGAGTAGCTACAATGAGCAGTTCTTC. This sequence encodes CASSPRGGSSGSSYNEQFF.

This chain uses TRBV12-3 or TRBV12-4 with TRBJ1-1, with 9 bases lining up with TRBD1. This CDR3 contains 15 residues. J was trimmed by 4 bases and V by 3 bases; bases with no gene match: 6. The CDR3 DNA is TGTGCCAGCAGTTTTCACGGGACAGGGAGCACTGAAGCTTTCTTT. Its protein is CASSFHGTGSTEAFF.

The V call is TRBV5-4, the J call TRBJ1-4; D call uncertain. V was clipped by 3 bases and J by 6 bases, with 9 bases between them. Germline values: CDR1 SGHNT, CDR2 YYREEE (reference sequence). CDR3 length: 13 residues. CDR3: CASSSGLDEKLFF. CDR3 coding DNA: TGTGCCAGCAGCTCCGGACTAGATGAAAAACTGTTTTTT. The full variable domain, with the rest looked up from reference TRBV5-4 and TRBJ1-4, is ETGVTQSPTHLIKTRGQQVTLRCSSQSGHNTVSWYQQALGQGPQFIFQYYREEENGRGNFPPRFSGLQFPNYSSELNVNALELDDSALYLCASSSGLDEKLFFGSGTQLSVL.

V and J are TRBV5-5 and TRBJ1-1; D is uncertain. Deletions cut 7 bases from V and 0 bases from J, with 10 bases between. The CDR3 covers 13 residues. CDR1 and CDR2 (germline): SGHKS, YYEKEE (reference sequence). DNA of the CDR3: TGTGCCAGCCTTGCTGATCTGAACACTGAAGCTTTCTTT. Translation gives CASLADLNTEAFF.

V usage is TRBV11-2 and J usage is TRBJ2-3; possibly TRBD2 for D (6 bases). CDR1 SGHAT and CDR2 FQNNGV come from the germline V gene. This CDR3 contains 15 residues. Between the trimmed V and J ends, which lost 0 bases and 9 bases, there was a span of 16 bases. Here the CDR3 DNA reads TGTGCCAGCAGCTTAGAAGGGCGGGACGATAACACGCAGTATTTT. Protein: CASSLEGRDDNTQYF.

The chain couples TRBV30 to TRBJ2-1; maybe TRBD1 (6 bases). This CDR3 is 14 amino acids long. CDR1 is GTSNPN and CDR2 is SVGIG in the germline V gene (reference sequence). The V and J ends lost 3 bases and 7 bases respectively, with 16 bases between them. CDR3 protein: CAWRLGTQGNEQFF. The CDR3 nucleotides read TGTGCCTGGAGGTTGGGCACCCAGGGGAATGAGCAGTTCTTC.

This chain uses TRBV12-3 or TRBV12-4 with TRBJ1-2; 9 bases match TRBD1. With V trimmed by 1 base and J by 7 bases, 4 bases remained unmatched. The CDR3 sequence is 14 residues long. The CDR3 bases are TGTGCCAGCAGTTTAGACAGGGGGCAGGGTGGCTACACCTTC. Protein: CASSLDRGQGGYTF.